The 5 T cell receptor beta chains in this list originate from one sample, sequenced in a study of long-term antiretroviral therapy in people with HIV. Sequencing relied on immunoSEQ assay v3.0, run at survey level. The assay was immunoSEQ multiplex PCR, and TCRdb's table has in-frame clones only and misses some. The sample shows tens of thousands of clones, roughly 83% of them seen only once. Sequencing was performed on unsorted PBMCs, taken 0.7 years before starting antiretroviral therapy. These TCRs come from a man younger than 45 with HIV.

A few counts support this clone. The chain joins TRBV30 to TRBJ1-6; possibly TRBD1 for D (6 bases). The V gene's germline CDR1 is GTSNPN and CDR2 SVGIG (reference sequence). The V and J ends lost 7 bases and 8 bases respectively, with 15 bases between them. CDR3 length equals 13 residues. CDR3: CALGGGSDSPLHF. The CDR3 region has the DNA TGTGCCTTGGGAGGGGGGTCGGATTCACCCCTCCACTTT.

The genes are TRBV30 and TRBJ1-1; possible D gene TRBD1, 6 bases. Germline V gives CDR1 GTSNPN, CDR2 SVGIG (reference sequence). The germline V and J ends were trimmed by 0 bases and 1 base, with 12 bases remaining between them. CDR3 length equals 15 residues. CDR3 loop: CAWSVQSTGNTEAFF. CDR3 DNA: TGTGCCTGGAGTGTACAATCGACAGGGAACACTGAAGCTTTCTTT.

The V call is TRBV6-5, the J call TRBJ2-1; TRBD2 might be the D (6 bases). V was shortened by 4 bases and J by 7 bases, with 17 bases between the two germline ends. Germline assignment: CDR1 MNHEY and CDR2 SVGAGI. CDR3 length: 15 amino acids. The CDR3 nucleotides are TGTGCCAGCAGTTCTGGGACTTCGGAATGGAATGAGCAGTTCTTC. Translating gives CASSSGTSEWNEQFF.

This chain uses TRBV6-5 with TRBJ2-1, with 7 bases identical to TRBD2. There are 15 residues in the CDR3. Germline CDR1 and CDR2: MNHEY and SVGAGI. Losses at the gene ends were 0 bases for V and 8 bases for J; bases not matched to a gene: 7. This CDR3 reads CASSYSAGTTHEQFF. The CDR3 DNA is TGTGCCAGCAGTTACTCGGCAGGGACTACACATGAGCAGTTCTTC.

J is TRBJ2-2 and V is TRBV19; TRBD2 is a possible D gene (7 bases). The V gene's germline CDR1 is LNHDA and CDR2 SQIVND (reference sequence). V lost 4 bases and J 5 bases, leaving 17 bases between the germline ends. The CDR3 is 16 amino acids. CDR3 loop: CASSRGPGRETGELFF. CDR3 coding DNA: TGTGCCAGTAGTAGGGGGCCGGGGCGGGAGACCGGGGAGCTGTTTTTT.